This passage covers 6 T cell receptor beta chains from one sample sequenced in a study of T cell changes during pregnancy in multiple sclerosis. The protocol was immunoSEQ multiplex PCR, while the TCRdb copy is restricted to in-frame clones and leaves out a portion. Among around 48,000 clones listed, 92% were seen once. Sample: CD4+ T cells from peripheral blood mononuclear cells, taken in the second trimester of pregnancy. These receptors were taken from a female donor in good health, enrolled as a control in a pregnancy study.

CDR3 sequence: CASSRGDAGANVLTF. As DNA, the CDR3 is TGTGCCAGTAGTAGGGGGGACGCTGGGGCCAACGTCCTGACTTTC. The chain uses TRBV19 and TRBJ2-6, with D possibly matching TRBD2 (6 bases). Germline V gene data show CDR1 as LNHDA and CDR2 as SQIVND (reference sequence). V was trimmed by 4 bases and J by 2 bases, leaving 9 bases between them. This CDR3 has 15 residues.

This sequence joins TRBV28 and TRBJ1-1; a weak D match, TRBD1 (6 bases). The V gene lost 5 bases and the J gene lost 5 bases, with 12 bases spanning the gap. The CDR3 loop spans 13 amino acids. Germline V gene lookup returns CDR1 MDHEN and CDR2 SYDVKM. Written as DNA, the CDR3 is TGTGCCAGCAGTCAATACAGGGATACTGAAGCTTTCTTT. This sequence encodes CASSQYRDTEAFF.

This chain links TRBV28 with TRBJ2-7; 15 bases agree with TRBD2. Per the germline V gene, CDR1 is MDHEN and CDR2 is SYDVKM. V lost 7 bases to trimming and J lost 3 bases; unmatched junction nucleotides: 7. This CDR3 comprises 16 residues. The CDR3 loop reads CASNVGTSGRSYEQYF. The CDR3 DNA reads TGTGCCAGCAACGTAGGGACTAGCGGGAGGAGCTACGAGCAGTACTTC. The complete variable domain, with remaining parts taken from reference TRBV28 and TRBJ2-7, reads DVKVTQSSRYLVKRTGEKVFLECVQDMDHENMFWYRQDPGLGLRLIYFSYDVKMKEKGDIPEGYSVSREKKERFSLILESASTNQTSMYLCASNVGTSGRSYEQYFGPGTRLTVT.

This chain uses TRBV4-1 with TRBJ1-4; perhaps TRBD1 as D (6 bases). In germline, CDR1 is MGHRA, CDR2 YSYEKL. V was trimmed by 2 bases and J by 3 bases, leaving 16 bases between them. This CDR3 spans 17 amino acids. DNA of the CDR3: TGCGCCAGCAGCCAACCTGTCAGGGGTAGTGCTAATGAAAAACTGTTTTTT. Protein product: CASSQPVRGSANEKLFF.

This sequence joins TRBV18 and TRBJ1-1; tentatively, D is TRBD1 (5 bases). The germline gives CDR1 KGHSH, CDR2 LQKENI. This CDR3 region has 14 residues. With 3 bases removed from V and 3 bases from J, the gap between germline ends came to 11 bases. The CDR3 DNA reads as TGTGCCAGCTCACCCCCAGGGTTGTACACTGAAGCTTTCTTT. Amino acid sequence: CASSPPGLYTEAFF.

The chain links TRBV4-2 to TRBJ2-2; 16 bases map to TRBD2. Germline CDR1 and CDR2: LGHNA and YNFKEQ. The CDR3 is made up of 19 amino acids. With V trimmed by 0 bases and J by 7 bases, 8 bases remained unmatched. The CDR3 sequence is CASSQEGLAGGAWGGELFF. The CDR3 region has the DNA TGTGCCAGCAGCCAAGAGGGACTAGCGGGGGGGGCATGGGGCGGGGAGCTGTTTTTT.